A selection of T cell receptor beta chains follows, all from one sample in a study of vaccination effects on CD4 cells after COVID-19. Libraries were prepared by immunoSEQ multiplex PCR; TCRdb keeps only in-frame clonotypes and omits some of them. The table lists around 66,000 clones, 70% to 85% of them singletons. The antigens for these receptors are not known. The source material was CD4+ T cells from PBMCs cultured without peptide, sampled after COVID-19 vaccination. All receptors come from a human donor who received a COVID-19 vaccine. The CDR3 runs from the conserved cysteine through the conserved F or W. A D gene is named only where the DNA matches it firmly. Size tells how often a clone was seen (once, few, many) or the class of an expanded clone, and some rows leave it out.

d_call: -
v_call: TRBV24-1
clone_size: -
j_call: TRBJ1-5
cdr3_aa: CATSASTNQPQHF
cdr3_nt: TGTGCCACCAGTGCCAGTACTAATCAGCCCCAGCATTTT

d_call: TRBD1
v_call: TRBV7-9
clone_size: -
j_call: TRBJ1-1
cdr3_aa: CASSSTGGKGNNTEAFF
cdr3_nt: TGTGCCAGCAGCTCTACAGGGGGAAAGGGGAACAACACTGAAGCTTTCTTT

d_call: -
v_call: TRBV7-3
clone_size: -
j_call: TRBJ2-5
cdr3_aa: CASSSGGDRSTRAQETQYF
cdr3_nt: TGTGCCAGCAGCTCGGGGGGGGACAGATCCACTCGGGCCCAAGAGACCCAGTACTTC

d_call: -
v_call: TRBV6-5
clone_size: -
j_call: TRBJ1-2
cdr3_aa: CASSYSGRTTNYGYTF
cdr3_nt: TGTGCCAGCAGTTACTCGGGACGGACGACTAACTATGGCTACACCTTC

d_call: -
v_call: TRBV7-2
clone_size: -
j_call: TRBJ2-5
cdr3_aa: CASSPQWYRGETQYF
cdr3_nt: TGTGCCAGCAGCCCCCAATGGTACCGGGGAGAGACCCAGTACTTC

d_call: -
v_call: TRBV21-1
clone_size: -
j_call: TRBJ1-4
cdr3_aa: CASNPGRGLEKLFF
cdr3_nt: TGTGCCAGCAACCCGGGACGGGGACTTGAAAAACTGTTTTTT

d_call: -
v_call: TRBV3-1/TRBV3-2
clone_size: -
j_call: TRBJ1-5
cdr3_aa: CASSQGPNNQPQHF
cdr3_nt: TGTGCCAGCAGCCAAGGACCAAACAATCAGCCCCAGCATTTT

d_call: TRBD2
v_call: TRBV18
clone_size: -
j_call: TRBJ2-3
cdr3_aa: CASSPLGLAGVTDTQYF
cdr3_nt: TGTGCCAGCTCACCCCTGGGACTAGCGGGGGTCACAGATACGCAGTATTTT

d_call: -
v_call: TRBV7-2
clone_size: -
j_call: TRBJ1-2
cdr3_aa: CASSLAFRPGYTF
cdr3_nt: TGTGCCAGCAGCTTAGCGTTCAGGCCCGGCTACACCTTC

d_call: -
v_call: TRBV7-2
clone_size: few
j_call: TRBJ2-1
cdr3_aa: CASSLGRTNEQFF
cdr3_nt: TGTGCCAGCAGCTTGGGACGGACCAATGAGCAGTTCTTC

d_call: TRBD1
v_call: TRBV6-5
clone_size: once
j_call: TRBJ1-3
cdr3_aa: CASRTTGGGGNTIYF
cdr3_nt: TGTGCCAGCAGGACGACAGGGGGCGGTGGAAACACCATATATTTT

d_call: -
v_call: TRBV10-1
clone_size: -
j_call: TRBJ2-1
cdr3_aa: CASASGAGQNEQFF
cdr3_nt: TGCGCCAGCGCCAGTGGAGCGGGCCAGAATGAGCAGTTCTTC

d_call: -
v_call: TRBV6-5
clone_size: -
j_call: TRBJ2-3
cdr3_aa: CASSSEHTDTQYF
cdr3_nt: TGTGCCAGCAGTTCCGAACATACAGATACGCAGTATTTT

d_call: -
v_call: TRBV11-2
clone_size: -
j_call: TRBJ2-5
cdr3_aa: CASSSTGAEETQYF
cdr3_nt: TGTGCCAGCAGCTCCACGGGGGCAGAAGAGACCCAGTACTTC

d_call: -
v_call: TRBV12-1
clone_size: -
j_call: TRBJ1-6
cdr3_aa: CASSRGVDPKAWALHF
cdr3_nt: TGTGCCAGCAGCCGAGGCGTGGACCCCAAGGCCTGGGCCCTCCACTTT

d_call: TRBD1
v_call: TRBV30
clone_size: -
j_call: TRBJ1-6
cdr3_aa: CAYRGGTVNSPLHF
cdr3_nt: TGTGCCTACAGGGGGGGAACGGTCAATTCACCCCTCCACTTT

d_call: -
v_call: TRBV12-3/TRBV12-4
clone_size: -
j_call: TRBJ1-5
cdr3_aa: CASSLGRDQPQHF
cdr3_nt: TGTGCCAGCAGTTTAGGTCGGGATCAGCCCCAGCATTTT

d_call: -
v_call: TRBV6-1
clone_size: -
j_call: TRBJ2-1
cdr3_aa: CASSEVGSYNEQFF
cdr3_nt: TGTGCCAGCAGTGAAGTGGGCTCCTACAATGAGCAGTTCTTC

d_call: TRBD2
v_call: TRBV15
clone_size: -
j_call: TRBJ2-1
cdr3_aa: CATSRVLAAARNEQFF
cdr3_nt: TGTGCCACCAGCAGAGTACTAGCGGCGGCACGCAATGAGCAGTTCTTC

d_call: -
v_call: TRBV24-1
clone_size: once
j_call: TRBJ1-2
cdr3_aa: CATSDFNGAHTF
cdr3_nt: TGTGCCACCAGTGATTTTAATGGGGCACACACCTTC

d_call: TRBD2
v_call: TRBV25-1
clone_size: -
j_call: TRBJ2-2
cdr3_aa: CASSGRKLANTGELFF
cdr3_nt: TGTGCCAGCAGCGGGAGGAAACTCGCGAACACCGGGGAGCTGTTTTTT

d_call: TRBD1
v_call: TRBV11-1
clone_size: -
j_call: TRBJ2-3
cdr3_aa: CASSLTGTGEDTQYF
cdr3_nt: TGTGCCAGCAGCTTGACCGGGACAGGGGAAGATACGCAGTATTTT

d_call: -
v_call: TRBV6-1
clone_size: -
j_call: TRBJ1-6
cdr3_aa: CASSERGWGQANSPLHF
cdr3_nt: TGTGCCAGCAGTGAAAGAGGGTGGGGGCAAGCGAATTCACCCCTCCACTTT

d_call: -
v_call: TRBV7-2
clone_size: few
j_call: TRBJ2-1
cdr3_aa: CASSLKSWNEQFF
cdr3_nt: TGTGCCAGCAGCTTAAAGTCCTGGAATGAGCAGTTCTTC

d_call: TRBD1
v_call: TRBV12-3/TRBV12-4
clone_size: few
j_call: TRBJ1-5
cdr3_aa: CASSPGGWQPQHF
cdr3_nt: TGTGCCAGCAGCCCAGGGGGCTGGCAGCCCCAGCATTTT

d_call: TRBD1
v_call: TRBV5-1
clone_size: -
j_call: TRBJ1-1
cdr3_aa: CASSRTGGTEAFF
cdr3_nt: TGCGCCAGCAGCCGGACAGGGGGCACTGAAGCTTTCTTT

d_call: -
v_call: TRBV27
clone_size: -
j_call: TRBJ2-3
cdr3_aa: CASIPGRTPGDTQYF
cdr3_nt: TGTGCCAGCATCCCGGGACGTACCCCGGGGGATACGCAGTATTTT

d_call: -
v_call: TRBV18
clone_size: -
j_call: TRBJ2-3
cdr3_aa: CASSPESTDTQYF
cdr3_nt: TGTGCCAGCTCACCGGAAAGCACAGATACGCAGTATTTT

d_call: TRBD1
v_call: TRBV6-6
clone_size: -
j_call: TRBJ2-2
cdr3_aa: CASSYLSGGSGELFF
cdr3_nt: TGTGCCAGCAGTTACCTATCAGGGGGCTCCGGGGAGCTGTTTTTT

d_call: TRBD1
v_call: TRBV4-1
clone_size: few
j_call: TRBJ1-5
cdr3_aa: CASSQGQGSNQPQHF
cdr3_nt: TGCGCCAGCAGCCAAGGACAGGGGAGCAATCAGCCCCAGCATTTT

d_call: -
v_call: TRBV6-1
clone_size: -
j_call: TRBJ2-1
cdr3_aa: CASSEALPDEQFF
cdr3_nt: TGTGCCAGCAGTGAAGCCCTCCCGGATGAGCAGTTCTTC

d_call: TRBD1
v_call: TRBV7-9
clone_size: -
j_call: TRBJ1-4
cdr3_aa: CASSVLQGPNEKLFF
cdr3_nt: TGTGCCAGCAGCGTACTACAGGGGCCTAATGAAAAACTGTTTTTT

d_call: TRBD2
v_call: TRBV6-1
clone_size: -
j_call: TRBJ2-1
cdr3_aa: CASSDYWGGGRNEQFF
cdr3_nt: TGTGCCAGCAGTGATTACTGGGGCGGGGGGCGAAATGAGCAGTTCTTC

d_call: -
v_call: TRBV5-1
clone_size: few
j_call: TRBJ1-1
cdr3_aa: CASSRVQGGNTEAFF
cdr3_nt: TGCGCCAGCAGCAGAGTGCAGGGCGGGAACACTGAAGCTTTCTTT

d_call: -
v_call: TRBV5-1
clone_size: few
j_call: TRBJ1-4
cdr3_aa: CASSSRQANNEKLFF
cdr3_nt: TGCGCCAGCAGCTCCAGACAGGCGAATAATGAAAAACTGTTTTTT

d_call: -
v_call: TRBV2
clone_size: -
j_call: TRBJ1-5
cdr3_aa: CASRKDGDQPQHF
cdr3_nt: TGTGCCAGCAGGAAAGACGGGGATCAGCCCCAGCATTTT

d_call: -
v_call: TRBV28
clone_size: -
j_call: TRBJ2-3
cdr3_aa: CASSFPRQESSTDTQYF
cdr3_nt: TGTGCCAGCAGTTTCCCCCGACAGGAGTCTAGCACAGATACGCAGTATTTT

d_call: -
v_call: TRBV7-3
clone_size: -
j_call: TRBJ2-2
cdr3_aa: CASSLTPPGELFF
cdr3_nt: TGTGCCAGCAGCTTAACCCCCCCCGGGGAGCTGTTTTTT

d_call: TRBD2
v_call: TRBV29-1
clone_size: -
j_call: TRBJ2-3
cdr3_aa: CSVEGTYSGGSDTQYF
cdr3_nt: TGCAGCGTTGAAGGTACATATAGCGGGGGCTCAGATACGCAGTATTTT

d_call: TRBD1
v_call: TRBV7-3
clone_size: -
j_call: TRBJ2-5
cdr3_aa: CASSFGQGETQYF
cdr3_nt: TGTGCCAGCAGCTTTGGACAGGGGGAGACCCAGTACTTC

d_call: -
v_call: TRBV6-5
clone_size: -
j_call: TRBJ1-3
cdr3_aa: CASSSDGSSGNTIYF
cdr3_nt: TGTGCCAGCAGTTCCGACGGGAGCTCTGGAAACACCATATATTTT

d_call: TRBD2
v_call: TRBV6-5
clone_size: -
j_call: TRBJ2-2
cdr3_aa: CARKGGLVDSGELFF
cdr3_nt: TGTGCCAGGAAAGGGGGACTAGTTGACTCCGGGGAGCTGTTTTTT

d_call: -
v_call: TRBV5-1
clone_size: few
j_call: TRBJ1-2
cdr3_aa: CASSLVSGANYGYTF
cdr3_nt: TGCGCCAGCAGCTTGGTGTCGGGGGCTAACTATGGCTACACCTTC

d_call: -
v_call: TRBV2
clone_size: -
j_call: TRBJ2-4
cdr3_aa: CASRAELAKNIQYF
cdr3_nt: TGTGCCAGCAGGGCGGAGCTAGCCAAAAACATTCAGTACTTC

d_call: -
v_call: TRBV19
clone_size: -
j_call: TRBJ2-5
cdr3_aa: CASKGSAGRQTQYF
cdr3_nt: TGTGCCAGTAAGGGATCGGCAGGGAGGCAGACCCAGTACTTC

d_call: TRBD1
v_call: TRBV5-1
clone_size: -
j_call: TRBJ1-1
cdr3_aa: CASSGQGNTEAFF
cdr3_nt: TGCGCCAGCAGCGGACAGGGAAACACTGAAGCTTTCTTT